The clone carrying this T cell receptor beta chain was detected a few times. Its antigen is currently unknown. Every isolated RNA sample was fully reverse transcribed, so sequencing captured expressed TCRB transcripts. Here immunoSEQ multiplex PCR was the method, and the copy in TCRdb shows in-frame clones only, minus some. The table records 300,000 to 350,000 clones, less than 15% of them present only once. This entry comes from a study of beta chain features in type 1 diabetes. Study-wide context: Patients looked much like healthy donors when it came to age, gender and cell yields. Whole-study findings and limits: Across all four CD4+ subsets, people with type 1 diabetes showed modestly shorter TCRB CDR3s. HLA influence on TCRB rearrangement stayed unresolved here. Amplification by PCR could prefer shorter templates, with the same effect in patients and controls.

The CDR3 length is 14 residues. CDR1 and CDR2 from the germline V gene are MNHEY and SMNVEV (reference sequence). After removal of 7 bases from V and 8 bases from J, the junction contained 9 bases not matched to a gene. Researchers reported sorting CD4+ naive, central memory, regulatory and stem cell-like memory cells via CD45RO/CCR7/CD25/CD127/CD95/CD27. The sample taken for sequencing was naive CD4+ T cells from blood. The origin of this receptor is a woman aged 18 to 35 with type 1 diabetes. The genes are TRBV27 and TRBJ2-3, with 10 bases fitting TRBD1. The CDR3 loop reads CASKDRGRSGTQYF. DNA of the CDR3: TGTGCCAGCAAAGACAGGGGGCGCTCGGGTACGCAGTATTTT.